This TCR beta chain came from a study of shared clonotypes between healthy human individuals. Trimming removed 1 base from V and 11 bases from J; junction bases left unmatched: 5. Looked up from germline, CDR1 is SGHDN and CDR2 is FVKESK. The CDR3 is made up of 14 amino acids. Profiling relied on immunoSEQ multiplex PCR, and the TCRdb table lists in-frame clones only, not all of them. The sample has fewer than 1.6 million clones, 98% seen once. Specimen: naive CD4+ T cells sorted from blood. Subset here: CD45RA+ positively selected. The chain has TRBV14 and TRBJ2-1; 10 positions match TRBD2. This clonotype was sampled from a man aged 25 to 45 in good health. CDR3: CASSQVLTSGKQFF. The CDR3 DNA sequence: TGTGCCAGCAGCCAAGTTTTAACTAGCGGGAAGCAGTTCTTC.